This T cell receptor beta chain was observed in a study of OX40 agonist ivuxolimab in advanced cancers. Study as a whole: Antecedent anti-PD-1, anti-PD-L1 or anti-CTLA-4 therapy was permissible, with under 50% having received some.

TCRdb keeps only in-frame clones here, not all; method: immunoSEQ multiplex PCR. The sample has 55,000 to 70,000 clones, around 85% seen once. Germline-derived CDR1 and CDR2 are LNHNV and YYDKDF (reference sequence). The V end was cut by 0 bases, the J end by 2 bases, with 11 bases between. The CDR3 extends over 15 amino acids. The sequence came from an adult with an advanced solid tumor such as melanoma, head and neck, liver or kidney cancer. The starting material was CD4+ or CD8+ T cells sorted from blood, obtained in a trial of the OX40 agonist ivuxolimab. The chain couples TRBV15 to TRBJ2-7; D is unresolved. The CDR3 is CATSRDLADTYEQYF. The CDR3 bases are TGTGCCACCAGCAGAGACCTGGCCGATACCTACGAGCAGTACTTC.